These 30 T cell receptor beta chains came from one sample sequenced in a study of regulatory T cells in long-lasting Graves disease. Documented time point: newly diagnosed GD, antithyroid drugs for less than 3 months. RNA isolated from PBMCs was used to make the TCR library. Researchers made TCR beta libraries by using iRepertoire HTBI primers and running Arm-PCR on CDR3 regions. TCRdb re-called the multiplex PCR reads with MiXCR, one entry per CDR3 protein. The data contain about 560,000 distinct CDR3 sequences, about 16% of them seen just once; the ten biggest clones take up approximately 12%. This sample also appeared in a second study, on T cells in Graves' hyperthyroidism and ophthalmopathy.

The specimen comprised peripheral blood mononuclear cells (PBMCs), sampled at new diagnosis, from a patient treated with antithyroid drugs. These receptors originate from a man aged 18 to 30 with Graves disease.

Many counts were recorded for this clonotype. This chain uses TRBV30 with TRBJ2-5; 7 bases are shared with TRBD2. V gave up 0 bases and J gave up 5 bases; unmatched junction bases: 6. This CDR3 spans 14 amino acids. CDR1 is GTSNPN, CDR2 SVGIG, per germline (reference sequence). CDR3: CAWSVPGGDETQYF. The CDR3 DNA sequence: TGTGCCTGGAGTGTTCCGGGAGGTGATGAGACCCAGTACTTC.

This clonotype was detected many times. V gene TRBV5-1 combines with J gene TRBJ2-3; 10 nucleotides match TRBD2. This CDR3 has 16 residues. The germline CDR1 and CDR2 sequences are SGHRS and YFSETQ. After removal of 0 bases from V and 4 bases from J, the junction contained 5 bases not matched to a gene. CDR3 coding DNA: TGCGCCAGCAGCTTGGCGCCTAGCGGGAGTTCAGATACGCAGTATTTT. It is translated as CASSLAPSGSSDTQYF.

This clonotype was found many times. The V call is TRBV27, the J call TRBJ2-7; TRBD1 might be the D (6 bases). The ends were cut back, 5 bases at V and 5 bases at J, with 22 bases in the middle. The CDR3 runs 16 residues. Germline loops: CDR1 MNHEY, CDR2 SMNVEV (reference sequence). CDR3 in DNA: TGTGCCAGCAGTCCTTCAACCGGACAGCGTCTCAACGAGCAGTACTTC. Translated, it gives CASSPSTGQRLNEQYF.

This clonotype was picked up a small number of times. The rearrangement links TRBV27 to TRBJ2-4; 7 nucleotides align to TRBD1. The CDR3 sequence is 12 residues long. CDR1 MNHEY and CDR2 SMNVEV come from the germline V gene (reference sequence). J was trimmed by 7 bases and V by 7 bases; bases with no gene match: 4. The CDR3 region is CASKGALNIQYF. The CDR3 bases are TGTGCCAGCAAGGGGGCGTTGAACATTCAGTACTTC.

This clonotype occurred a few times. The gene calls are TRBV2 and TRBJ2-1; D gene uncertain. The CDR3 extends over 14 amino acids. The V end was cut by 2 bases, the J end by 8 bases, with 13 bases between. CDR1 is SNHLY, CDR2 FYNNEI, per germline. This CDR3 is CASSEIDSPYEQFF. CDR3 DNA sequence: TGTGCCAGCAGTGAAATTGATTCGCCCTATGAGCAGTTCTTC.

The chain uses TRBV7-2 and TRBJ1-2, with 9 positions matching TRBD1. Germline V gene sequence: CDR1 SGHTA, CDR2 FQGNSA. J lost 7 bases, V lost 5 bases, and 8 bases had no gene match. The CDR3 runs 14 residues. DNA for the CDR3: TGTGCCAGCAGCCTACGGACAGGGGTTGGTGGCTACACCTTC. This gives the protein CASSLRTGVGGYTF.

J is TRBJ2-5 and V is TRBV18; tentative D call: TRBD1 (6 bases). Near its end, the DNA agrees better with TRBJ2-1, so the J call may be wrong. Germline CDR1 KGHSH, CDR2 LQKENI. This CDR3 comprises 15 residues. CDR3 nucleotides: TGTGCCAGCTCACCTTCTCCCATGGACAGCAGTGAGCAGTTCTTC. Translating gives CASSPSPMDSSEQFF.

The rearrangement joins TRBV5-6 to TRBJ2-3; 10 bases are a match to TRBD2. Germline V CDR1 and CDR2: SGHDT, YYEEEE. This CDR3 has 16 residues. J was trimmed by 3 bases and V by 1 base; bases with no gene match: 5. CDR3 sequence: CASSLYLAGVTDTQYF. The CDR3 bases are TGTGCCAGCAGCTTGTACCTAGCGGGAGTAACAGATACGCAGTATTTT.

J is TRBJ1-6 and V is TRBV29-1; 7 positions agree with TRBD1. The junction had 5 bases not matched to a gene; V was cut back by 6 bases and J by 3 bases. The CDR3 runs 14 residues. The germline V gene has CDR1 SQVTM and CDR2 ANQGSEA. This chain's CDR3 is CSVRAGGYNSPLHF. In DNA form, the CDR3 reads TGCAGCGTGCGCGCAGGGGGCTATAATTCACCCCTCCACTTT.

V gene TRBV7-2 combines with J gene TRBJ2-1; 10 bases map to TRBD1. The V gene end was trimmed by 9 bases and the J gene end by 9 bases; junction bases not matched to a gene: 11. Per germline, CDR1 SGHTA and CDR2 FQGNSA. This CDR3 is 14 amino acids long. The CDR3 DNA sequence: TGTGCCAGTCTCCGGGACAGGGGTTCTAGTGAGCAGTTCTTC. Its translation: CASLRDRGSSEQFF.

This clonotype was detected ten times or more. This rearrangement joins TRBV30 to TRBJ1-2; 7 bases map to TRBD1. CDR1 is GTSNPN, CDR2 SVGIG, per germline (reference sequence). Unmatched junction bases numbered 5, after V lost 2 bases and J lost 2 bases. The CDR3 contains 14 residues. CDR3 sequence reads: CAWSIQGPNYGYTF. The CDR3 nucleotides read TGTGCCTGGAGTATACAGGGGCCAAACTATGGCTACACCTTC.

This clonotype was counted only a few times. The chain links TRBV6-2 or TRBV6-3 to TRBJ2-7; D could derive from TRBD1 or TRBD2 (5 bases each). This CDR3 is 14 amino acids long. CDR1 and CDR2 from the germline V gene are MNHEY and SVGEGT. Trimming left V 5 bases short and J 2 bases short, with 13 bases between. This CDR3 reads CASSTRDLAYEQYF. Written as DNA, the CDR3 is TGTGCCAGCAGTACCCGGGACCTCGCCTACGAGCAGTACTTC.

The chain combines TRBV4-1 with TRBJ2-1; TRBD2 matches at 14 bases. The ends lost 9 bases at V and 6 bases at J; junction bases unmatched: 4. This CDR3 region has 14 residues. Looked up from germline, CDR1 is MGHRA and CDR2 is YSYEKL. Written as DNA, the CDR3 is TGCGCCAGTACCGGGACTAGCGGGAGCAATGAGCAGTTCTTC. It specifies CASTGTSGSNEQFF.

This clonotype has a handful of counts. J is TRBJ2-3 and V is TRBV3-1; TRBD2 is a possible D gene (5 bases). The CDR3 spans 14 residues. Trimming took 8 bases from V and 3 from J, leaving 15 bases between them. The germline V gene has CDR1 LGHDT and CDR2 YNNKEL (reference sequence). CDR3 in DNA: TGTGCCAGCGGTAATCTGGACTTTACAGATACGCAGTATTTT. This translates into CASGNLDFTDTQYF.

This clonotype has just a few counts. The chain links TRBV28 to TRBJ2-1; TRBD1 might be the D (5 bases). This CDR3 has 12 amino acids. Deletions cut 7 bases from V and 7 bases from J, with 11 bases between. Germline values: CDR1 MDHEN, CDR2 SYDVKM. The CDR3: CASTKGMNEQFF. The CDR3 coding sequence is TGTGCCAGCACAAAGGGGATGAATGAGCAGTTCTTC.

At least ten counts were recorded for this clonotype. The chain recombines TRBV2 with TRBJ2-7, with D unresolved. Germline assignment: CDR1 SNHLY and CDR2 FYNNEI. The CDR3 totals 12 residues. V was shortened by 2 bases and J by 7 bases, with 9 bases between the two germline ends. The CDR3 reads CASSERDWEQYF. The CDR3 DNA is TGTGCCAGCAGTGAAAGAGACTGGGAGCAGTACTTC.

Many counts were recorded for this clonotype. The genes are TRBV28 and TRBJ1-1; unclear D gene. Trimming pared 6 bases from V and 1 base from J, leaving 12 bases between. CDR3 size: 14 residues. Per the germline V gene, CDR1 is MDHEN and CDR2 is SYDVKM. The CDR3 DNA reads TGTGCCAGCAGGTGGATAGGAGCGAACACTGAAGCTTTCTTT. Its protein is CASRWIGANTEAFF.

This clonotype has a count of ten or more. This CDR3 reads CSASDPGYGNTIYF. The CDR3 DNA sequence: TGCAGTGCTAGTGACCCGGGATACGGAAACACCATATATTTT. The V call is TRBV20-1, the J call TRBJ1-3; D is unclear. From germline, CDR1 is DFQATT and CDR2 SNEGSKA (reference sequence). The V end was cut by 3 bases, the J end by 4 bases, with 13 bases between. The CDR3 runs to 14 residues.

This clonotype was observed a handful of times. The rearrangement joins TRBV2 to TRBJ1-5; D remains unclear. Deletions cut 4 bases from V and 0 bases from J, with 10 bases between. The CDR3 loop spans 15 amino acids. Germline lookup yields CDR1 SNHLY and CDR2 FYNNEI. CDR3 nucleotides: TGTGCCAGCAGTGGAACGGAGTATAGCAATCAGCCCCAGCATTTT. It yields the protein CASSGTEYSNQPQHF.

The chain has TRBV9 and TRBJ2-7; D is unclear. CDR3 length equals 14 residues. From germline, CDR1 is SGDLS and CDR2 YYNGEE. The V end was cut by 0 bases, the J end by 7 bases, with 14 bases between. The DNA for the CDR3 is TGTGCCAGCAGCGTAGGAGACACTCTTGGGGAGCAGTACTTC. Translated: CASSVGDTLGEQYF.

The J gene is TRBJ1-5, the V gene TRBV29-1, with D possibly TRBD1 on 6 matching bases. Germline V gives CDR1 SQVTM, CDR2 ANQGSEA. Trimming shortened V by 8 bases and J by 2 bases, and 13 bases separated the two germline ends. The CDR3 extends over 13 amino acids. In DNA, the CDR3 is TGCAGCTTTTCCAGGGGCCGCAATCAGCCCCAGCATTTT. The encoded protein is CSFSRGRNQPQHF.

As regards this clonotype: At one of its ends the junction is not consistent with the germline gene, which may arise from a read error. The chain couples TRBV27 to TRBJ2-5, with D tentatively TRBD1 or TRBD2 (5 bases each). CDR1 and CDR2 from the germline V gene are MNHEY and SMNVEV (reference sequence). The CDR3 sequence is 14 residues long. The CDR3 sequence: CASSLRDVGETRYF. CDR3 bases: TGTGCCAGCAGTTTAAGGGACGTAGGAGAGACCCGGTACTTC.

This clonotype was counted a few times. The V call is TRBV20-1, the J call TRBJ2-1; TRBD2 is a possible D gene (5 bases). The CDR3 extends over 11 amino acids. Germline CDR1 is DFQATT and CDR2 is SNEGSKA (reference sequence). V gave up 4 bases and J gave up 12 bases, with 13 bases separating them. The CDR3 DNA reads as TGCAGTGCTACTCAAGCGGTTGGGCAGTTCTTC. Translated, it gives CSATQAVGQFF.

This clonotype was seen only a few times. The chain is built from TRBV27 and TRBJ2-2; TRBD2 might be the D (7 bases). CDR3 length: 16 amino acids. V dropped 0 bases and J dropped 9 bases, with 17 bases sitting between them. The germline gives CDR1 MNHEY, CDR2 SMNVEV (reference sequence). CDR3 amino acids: CASSLSGRGITRELFF. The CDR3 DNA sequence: TGTGCCAGCAGTTTATCGGGGAGGGGGATTACCCGGGAGCTGTTTTTT.

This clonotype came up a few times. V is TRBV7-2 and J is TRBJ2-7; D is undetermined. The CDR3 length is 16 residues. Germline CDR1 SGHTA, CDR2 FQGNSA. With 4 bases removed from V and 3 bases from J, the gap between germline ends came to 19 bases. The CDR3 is CASSYGSRTASYEQYF. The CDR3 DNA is TGTGCCAGCAGCTACGGATCTCGGACGGCTAGCTACGAGCAGTACTTC.

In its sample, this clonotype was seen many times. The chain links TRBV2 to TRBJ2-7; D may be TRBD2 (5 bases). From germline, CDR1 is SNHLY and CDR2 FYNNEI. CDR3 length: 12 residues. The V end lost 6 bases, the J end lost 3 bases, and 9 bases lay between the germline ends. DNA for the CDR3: TGTGCCAGCAGGCAAGGACTCTACGAGCAGTACTTC. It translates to CASRQGLYEQYF.

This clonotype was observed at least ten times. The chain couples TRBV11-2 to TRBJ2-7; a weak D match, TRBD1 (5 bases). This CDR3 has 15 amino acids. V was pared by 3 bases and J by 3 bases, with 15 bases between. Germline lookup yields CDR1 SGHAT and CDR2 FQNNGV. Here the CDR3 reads CASSLAGFGLYEQYF. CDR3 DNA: TGTGCCAGCAGCTTGGCAGGGTTCGGGCTCTACGAGCAGTACTTC.

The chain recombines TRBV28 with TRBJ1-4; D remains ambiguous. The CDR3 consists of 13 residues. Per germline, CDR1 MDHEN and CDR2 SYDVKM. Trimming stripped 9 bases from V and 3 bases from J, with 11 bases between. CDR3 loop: CASEHRSNEKLFF. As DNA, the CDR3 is TGTGCCAGTGAACATCGGTCTAATGAAAAACTGTTTTTT.

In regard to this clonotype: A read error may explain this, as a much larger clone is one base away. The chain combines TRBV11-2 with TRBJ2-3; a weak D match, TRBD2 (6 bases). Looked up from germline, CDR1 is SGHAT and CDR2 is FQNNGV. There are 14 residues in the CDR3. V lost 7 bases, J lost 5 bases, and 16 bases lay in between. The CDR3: CASIEDGGEDTQYF. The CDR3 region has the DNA TGTGCCAGCATTGAAGACGGGGGAGAAGATACGCAGTATTTT.

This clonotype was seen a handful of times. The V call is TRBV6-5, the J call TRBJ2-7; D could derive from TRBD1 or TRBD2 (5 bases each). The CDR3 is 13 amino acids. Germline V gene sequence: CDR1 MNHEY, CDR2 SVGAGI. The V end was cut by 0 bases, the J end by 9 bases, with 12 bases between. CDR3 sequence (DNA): TGTGCCAGCAGTTACTCGTTCGGGGCTGGGCAGTACTTC. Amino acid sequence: CASSYSFGAGQYF.